These 27 T cell receptor beta chains were sequenced from one sample in a study of blood T cells in healthy people across ages. For the second PCR, which ran for about 6 to 11 cycles, a sample-barcoded 5' primer and a J-beta primer mix were used. TCRdb redid the calling of the 5' RACE reads with MiXCR, one entry per CDR3 protein. The table includes hundreds of thousands of distinct CDR3 sequences, more than 55% detected once. The sample taken for sequencing was blood. Source of these receptors: a man between 40 and 49 years old in good health.

V usage is TRBV13 and J usage is TRBJ2-4; possible D gene TRBD2, 7 bases. From germline, CDR1 is PRHDT and CDR2 FYEKMQ (reference sequence). CDR3 size: 13 residues. V dropped 5 bases and J dropped 11 bases, with 16 bases sitting between them. Here the CDR3 reads CASSRRGADLQYF. The CDR3 DNA sequence: TGTGCCAGCAGCCGCCGGGGGGCAGATCTTCAGTACTTC.

The chain employs TRBV11-1 and TRBJ2-3; D ambiguous. The V end was cut by 8 bases, the J end by 1 base, with 19 bases between. Germline V CDR1 and CDR2: SGHAT, FQDESV (reference sequence). The CDR3 spans 16 residues. CDR3 in amino acids: CASVNLMGAGTDTQYF. For the CDR3, the DNA is TGTGCCAGCGTAAATCTCATGGGCGCAGGCACAGATACGCAGTATTTT.

This clonotype has ten or more counts. This chain connects TRBV25-1 to TRBJ1-2; D remains ambiguous. CDR3 length equals 15 residues. Trimming stripped 3 bases from V and 6 bases from J, with 17 bases between. Looked up from germline, CDR1 is MGHDK and CDR2 is SYGVNS. In DNA, the CDR3 is TGTGCCAGCAGTGATCTGGGAGATGGGTTCCATGGCTACACCTTC. It codes for CASSDLGDGFHGYTF.

The CDR3 protein is CATSRDWGDSGANVLTF. Written as DNA, the CDR3 is TGTGCCACCAGCAGAGATTGGGGTGACTCTGGGGCCAACGTCCTGACTTTC. The V and J genes are TRBV15 and TRBJ2-6; D ambiguous. CDR1 LNHNV and CDR2 YYDKDF come from the germline V gene (reference sequence). This CDR3 contains 17 residues. Trimming removed 0 bases at V and 0 bases at J, with 9 bases between.

The chain employs TRBV4-2 and TRBJ2-3, with 14 bases that match TRBD2. Losses at the gene ends were 8 bases for V and 4 bases for J; bases not matched to a gene: 8. CDR1 and CDR2 from the germline V gene are LGHNA and YNFKEQ. The CDR3 contains 16 residues. DNA for the CDR3: TGTGCCAGCGGCAAACCGGGACTAGCGGGGGCAGATACGCAGTATTTT. Protein sequence: CASGKPGLAGADTQYF.

The CDR3 DNA reads TGCAGTGCTAGGGGGGACGCCCTACCTAAGGGCTACACCTTC. It encodes CSARGDALPKGYTF. The rearrangement links TRBV20-1 to TRBJ1-2; a weak D match, TRBD1 (5 bases). With 3 bases removed from V and 8 bases from J, the gap between germline ends came to 19 bases. CDR1 and CDR2 (germline): DFQATT, SNEGSKA (reference sequence). The CDR3 contains 14 residues.

In this sample, this clonotype turned up a few times. The V call is TRBV28, the J call TRBJ2-5; 8 positions match TRBD2. Germline CDR1 reads MDHEN; CDR2 reads SYDVKM. The V gene end was trimmed by 9 bases and the J gene end by 11 bases; junction bases not matched to a gene: 14. CDR3 length: 13 residues. The CDR3 protein is CASKSGGPGEQYF. The DNA for the CDR3 is TGTGCCAGTAAATCGGGAGGGCCCGGTGAGCAGTACTTC.

Of note for this clonotype: A much bigger clone sits one base away, suggesting this may be a read error. J is TRBJ2-7 and V is TRBV20-1; possible D gene TRBD2, 6 bases. The J call may be in error: the DNA end matches TRBJ2-5 better. CDR3 length: 17 residues. Germline V gene sequence: CDR1 DFQATT, CDR2 SNEGSKA (reference sequence). As DNA, the CDR3 is TGCAGTGCTGGAGATCCCCTTAGCTCGGGAGCCAGAGAGACCCAGTACTTC. Encoded protein: CSAGDPLSSGARETQYF.

V and J are TRBV20-1 and TRBJ1-2; maybe TRBD1 (6 bases). V was shortened by 0 bases and J by 8 bases, with 22 bases between the two germline ends. The CDR3 covers 16 residues. Per germline, CDR1 DFQATT and CDR2 SNEGSKA (reference sequence). The CDR3 DNA is TGCAGTGCTAGAGATCCCGGTTTAGGCAGGGGTAAAGGCTACACCTTC. This gives the protein CSARDPGLGRGKGYTF.

The chain combines TRBV6-5 with TRBJ2-1; D remains unclear. This CDR3 is 11 amino acids long. Germline CDR1 and CDR2: MNHEY and SVGAGI. With 5 bases removed from V and 9 bases from J, the gap between germline ends came to 8 bases. The CDR3 nucleotides are TGTGCCAGCAGTCGGTGGGGTGAGCAGTTCTTC. The encoded protein is CASSRWGEQFF.

The V and J genes are TRBV19 and TRBJ1-4, with TRBD1 matching 7 bases. J gave up 8 bases and V 3 bases, and 3 bases lay outside the gene matches. In germline, CDR1 is LNHDA, CDR2 SQIVND (reference sequence). The CDR3 spans 13 residues. This chain's CDR3 is CASSIDREEKLFF. For the CDR3, the DNA is TGTGCCAGTAGTATCGACAGGGAAGAAAAACTGTTTTTT.

This clonotype was counted a few times. The chain combines TRBV14 with TRBJ1-6, with 9 nucleotides matching TRBD1. After removal of 3 bases from V and 10 bases from J, the junction contained 1 base not matched to a gene. CDR1 is SGHDN, CDR2 FVKESK, per germline. This CDR3 is built from 13 residues. Written as DNA, the CDR3 is TGTGCCAGCAGCCAGACAGGGGGATCACCCCTCCACTTT. Translated, it gives CASSQTGGSPLHF.

This clonotype has more than one count but fewer than ten. CDR3 protein: CASSKTGQGFDEQYF. The CDR3 nucleotides are TGTGCCAGCAGTAAGACCGGACAGGGTTTTGACGAGCAGTACTTC. This chain links TRBV6-5 with TRBJ2-7; 8 nucleotides align to TRBD1. Germline CDR1 MNHEY, CDR2 SVGAGI. The CDR3 totals 15 residues. The V gene end was trimmed by 5 bases and the J gene end by 5 bases; junction bases not matched to a gene: 11.

The chain links TRBV9 to TRBJ2-3; D gene unclear. CDR3 length: 16 amino acids. The germline V and J ends were trimmed by 0 bases and 2 bases, with 13 bases remaining between them. The germline V gene has CDR1 SGDLS and CDR2 YYNGEE. The CDR3, as DNA: TGTGCCAGCAGCGTAGGGTCAATCGATTACACAGATACGCAGTATTTT. Protein sequence: CASSVGSIDYTDTQYF. The full variable domain, completed using reference TRBV9 and TRBJ2-3, is DSGVTQTPKHLITATGQRVTLRCSPRSGDLSVYWYQQSLDQGLQFLIQYYNGEERAKGNILERFSAQQFPDLHSELNLSSLELGDSALYFCASSVGSIDYTDTQYFGPGTRLTVL.

The chain couples TRBV7-2 to TRBJ1-6; tentatively, D is TRBD1 (5 bases). Per the germline V gene, CDR1 is SGHTA and CDR2 is FQGNSA. This CDR3 contains 18 residues. V lost 3 bases and J lost 7, with 22 bases in between. CDR3 in amino acids: CASSFIGLGEWWNSPLHF. CDR3 nucleotide sequence: TGTGCCAGCAGCTTCATCGGGTTAGGGGAGTGGTGGAATTCACCCCTCCACTTT. The full variable domain, with the rest looked up from reference TRBV7-2 and TRBJ1-6, is GAGVSQSPSNKVTEKGKDVELRCDPISGHTALYWYRQSLGQGLEFLIYFQGNSAPDKSGLPSDRFSAERTGGSVSTLTIQRTQQEDSAVYLCASSFIGLGEWWNSPLHFGNGTRLTVT.

Only one count was recorded for this clonotype. V usage is TRBV6-1 and J usage is TRBJ2-1; possibly TRBD2 for D (5 bases). This CDR3 comprises 17 residues. V dropped 4 bases and J dropped 5 bases, with 21 bases sitting between them. CDR1 is MNHNS, CDR2 SASEGT, per germline. The DNA for the CDR3 is TGTGCCAGCAGTGGAGATGATGTGGCGGGTTTAAACAATGAGCAGTTCTTC. Translation: CASSGDDVAGLNNEQFF.

This chain joins TRBV5-5 and TRBJ2-7; 8 nucleotides match TRBD2. The length of the CDR3 is 18 residues. CDR1 and CDR2 (germline): SGHKS, YYEKEE (reference sequence). V was clipped by 0 bases and J by 5 bases; unmatched bases: 16. CDR3 DNA sequence: TGTGCCAGCAGCTTGGTCGGGACTGGCGGGGGGTTTTCGAACGAGCAGTACTTC. Its translation is CASSLVGTGGGFSNEQYF. The full variable domain, rest sourced from reference TRBV5-5 and TRBJ2-7, is DAGVTQSPTHLIKTRGQQVTLRCSPISGHKSVSWYQQVLGQGPQFIFQYYEKEERGRGNFPDRFSARQFPNYSSELNVNALLLGDSALYLCASSLVGTGGGFSNEQYFGPGTRLTVT.

In regard to this clonotype: One end of the junction does not line up with germline, which may come from a read error. The genes are TRBV4-1 and TRBJ2-7; 8 bases are a match to TRBD2. Germline CDR1 reads MGHRA; CDR2 reads YSYEKL. The CDR3 covers 17 residues. The CDR3 loop reads CASSQAKDSGSSNEQCF. CDR3 sequence (DNA): TGCGCCAGCAGCCAAGCAAAGGACAGCGGGAGTTCCAATGAGCAGTGCTTC.

The genes are TRBV2 and TRBJ1-2; possible D gene TRBD1, 5 bases. The CDR3 sequence is 15 residues long. In germline, CDR1 is SNHLY, CDR2 FYNNEI. Deletions cut 7 bases from V and 6 bases from J, with 21 bases between. The CDR3 spells CASNLRERGGDGYTF. In nucleotides, the CDR3 is TGTGCCAGCAACCTTCGCGAAAGGGGAGGAGATGGCTACACCTTC.

J is TRBJ2-7 and V is TRBV29-1; D assignment may be TRBD1 or TRBD2 (6 bases each). CDR1 and CDR2 (germline): SQVTM, ANQGSEA. This CDR3 is built from 17 residues. V lost 5 bases to trimming and J lost 7 bases, with 30 bases between them. CDR3 region: CSVYPPQIRGLGAEQYF. The CDR3, as DNA: TGCAGCGTTTATCCCCCCCAAATCCGGGGGCTCGGGGCTGAGCAGTACTTC.

This clonotype was seen more than once but under ten times. This chain joins TRBV6-2 or TRBV6-3 and TRBJ2-1, with TRBD1 matching 9 bases. The CDR3 length is 18 residues. V lost 2 bases and J lost 4; bases outside the gene matches: 12. The germline CDR1 and CDR2 sequences are MNHEY and SVGEGT. The CDR3 reads CASSYRRTGTGLYNEQFF. The CDR3 coding sequence is TGTGCCAGCAGTTACCGCCGAACCGGGACAGGGCTATACAATGAGCAGTTCTTC.

This chain uses TRBV28 with TRBJ2-5; TRBD2 might be the D (6 bases). Germline values: CDR1 MDHEN, CDR2 SYDVKM. V was trimmed by 6 bases and J by 2 bases, leaving 13 bases between them. The CDR3 runs 14 residues. The CDR3 bases are TGTGCCAGCAGAGCCCCCGGGGGTCAAGAGACCCAGTACTTC. This encodes CASRAPGGQETQYF.

This clonotype was found a few times. The chain joins TRBV29-1 to TRBJ1-2, with 7 bases lining up with TRBD1. The CDR3 runs to 14 residues. After removal of 1 base from V and 3 bases from J, the junction contained 5 bases not matched to a gene. Germline assignment: CDR1 SQVTM and CDR2 ANQGSEA. The CDR3 DNA is TGCAGCGTTGAAGGGCGACAGGGTGACTATGGCTACACCTTC. This encodes CSVEGRQGDYGYTF.

This chain links TRBV7-2 with TRBJ2-3; D perhaps matches TRBD1 (5 bases). V lost 6 bases and J lost 2, with 12 bases in between. This CDR3 has 14 residues. In germline, CDR1 is SGHTA, CDR2 FQGNSA. Written as DNA, the CDR3 is TGTGCCAGCAGGGACACAAGAATCACAGATACGCAGTATTTT. Protein sequence: CASRDTRITDTQYF. Supplemented by reference TRBV7-2 and TRBJ2-3, the full variable domain reads GAGVSQSPSNKVTEKGKDVELRCDPISGHTALYWYRQSLGQGLEFLIYFQGNSAPDKSGLPSDRFSAERTGGSVSTLTIQRTQQEDSAVYLCASRDTRITDTQYFGPGTRLTVL.

The J gene is TRBJ1-4, the V gene TRBV12-3 or TRBV12-4; D is possibly TRBD1 (5 bases). The CDR3 has 12 amino acids. The germline V and J ends were trimmed by 9 bases and 8 bases, with 13 bases remaining between them. The CDR3, as DNA: TGTGCCAGTCAGGGAAGAATGGAAAAACTGTTTTTT. This codes for CASQGRMEKLFF.

Many counts were recorded for this clonotype. The chain employs TRBV5-1 and TRBJ1-2; 7 nucleotides line up with TRBD1. J gave up 4 bases and V 1 base, and 4 bases lay outside the gene matches. Per germline, CDR1 SGHRS and CDR2 YFSETQ. The CDR3 has 14 residues. The CDR3 spells CASSLTTGSYGYTF. The CDR3 coding sequence is TGCGCCAGCAGCTTGACGACAGGGAGCTATGGCTACACCTTC. Looking up the rest from reference TRBV5-1 and TRBJ1-2 gives the full variable domain: KAGVTQTPRYLIKTRGQQVTLSCSPISGHRSVSWYQQTPGQGLQFLFEYFSETQRNKGNFPGRFSGRQFSNSRSEMNVSTLELGDSALYLCASSLTTGSYGYTFGSGTRLTVV.

The gene calls are TRBV25-1 and TRBJ2-4; D is possibly TRBD2 (6 bases). The CDR3 spans 19 residues. Looked up from germline, CDR1 is MGHDK and CDR2 is SYGVNS. Deletions cut 3 bases from V and 6 bases from J, with 27 bases between. CDR3 in amino acids: CASSDSGDPAGGKRNIQYF. CDR3 sequence (DNA): TGTGCCAGCAGTGACTCTGGGGACCCAGCCGGGGGTAAGAGAAACATTCAGTACTTC.